This T cell receptor beta chain was identified in a study of T cells in Graves' hyperthyroidism and ophthalmopathy. Study summary: Peripheral blood specimens were obtained at initial diagnosis, prior to any treatment.

About this clonotype itself: As yet, its antigen is unknown.

Study-wide findings and caveats: Most thyroid clonotypes expanded above 0.001 were also detected in blood. Ophthalmopathy could be told apart from stable hyperthyroidism with a 13 V-J model.

Amplified TCR beta CDR3 regions came from RNA transcripts. First-round RT-PCR targeting the TCR CDR3 was performed with the HTBI primer set. TCRdb reanalysed the multiplex PCR reads using MiXCR and keeps one entry per CDR3 protein. The table has under 400,000 distinct CDR3 sequences, 15% to 20% seen once. An approximately 10 ml volume of fresh peripheral blood provided the PBMCs. The V segment lost 0 bases and the J segment 7 bases; nucleotides outside the gene matches: 4. Per the germline V gene, CDR1 is GTSNPN and CDR2 is SVGIG (reference sequence). This CDR3 comprises 14 residues. The chain recombines TRBV30 with TRBJ2-2; 8 bases align to TRBD2. Material: blood. The receptor was isolated from a woman aged 40 to 50 with Graves' ophthalmopathy. CDR3 sequence: CAWSVLAVDGELFF. The CDR3 nucleotides read TGTGCCTGGAGTGTACTAGCGGTCGACGGGGAGCTGTTTTTT.